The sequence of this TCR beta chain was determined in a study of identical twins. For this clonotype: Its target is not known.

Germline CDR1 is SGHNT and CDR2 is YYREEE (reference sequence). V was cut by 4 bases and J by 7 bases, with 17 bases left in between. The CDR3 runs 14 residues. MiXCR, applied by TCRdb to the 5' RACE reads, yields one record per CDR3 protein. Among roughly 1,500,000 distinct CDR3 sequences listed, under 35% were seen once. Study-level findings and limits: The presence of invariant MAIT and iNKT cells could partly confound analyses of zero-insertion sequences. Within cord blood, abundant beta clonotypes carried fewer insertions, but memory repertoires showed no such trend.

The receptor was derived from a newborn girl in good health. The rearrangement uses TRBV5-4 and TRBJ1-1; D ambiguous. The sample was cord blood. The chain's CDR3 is CASSPPGRALEAFF. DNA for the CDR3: TGTGCCAGCAGCCCCCCAGGTCGGGCGCTTGAAGCTTTCTTT.